These 25 T cell receptor beta chains were sequenced from one sample in a study of blood T cell repertoires in COVID-19. Sequenced by immunoSEQ multiplex PCR; TCRdb stores in-frame clones only, minus some. The sample lists 250,000 or so clones; around 89% were seen once. Sequenced sample: PBMCs or T cells enriched from blood (not recorded which). The source is a man aged 40-49 years who had recovered from COVID-19.

The gene calls are TRBV20-1 and TRBJ1-2; D gene unclear. The V gene's germline CDR1 is DFQATT and CDR2 SNEGSKA (reference sequence). V lost 6 bases and J lost 3, with 8 bases in between. CDR3 length equals 11 residues. CDR3 region: CSATGDYGYTF. In nucleotides, the CDR3 is TGCAGTGCCACCGGAGACTATGGCTACACCTTC.

This chain joins TRBV6-5 and TRBJ2-7, with D possibly being TRBD1 (6 bases). The CDR3 consists of 14 residues. The germline V and J ends were trimmed by 6 bases and 6 bases, with 18 bases remaining between them. Germline assignment: CDR1 MNHEY and CDR2 SVGAGI. The DNA of the CDR3 is TGTGCCAGCAGCAAGCCCAGGGGTTCAGGCGAGCAGTACTTC. Translated: CASSKPRGSGEQYF.

This chain uses TRBV5-1 with TRBJ2-1; D might be TRBD1 (6 bases). Deletions cut 0 bases from V and 2 bases from J, with 21 bases between. The CDR3 contains 19 residues. CDR1 and CDR2 (germline): SGHRS, YFSETQ. DNA of the CDR3: TGCGCCAGCAGCTTGGCCAAACAGGGCTTTTTGCCGCCCTACAATGAGCAGTTCTTC. Translating gives CASSLAKQGFLPPYNEQFF.

The chain is built from TRBV6-4 and TRBJ2-1, with 11 bases lining up with TRBD2. J gave up 0 bases and V 5 bases, and 12 bases lay outside the gene matches. The CDR3 is 19 amino acids. Germline assignment: CDR1 MRHNA and CDR2 SNTAGT. The CDR3 DNA follows: TGTGCCAGCAGTCCCGGGACTAGCGGCCCTGAACGCTCCTACAATGAGCAGTTCTTC. Translating it yields CASSPGTSGPERSYNEQFF.

The rearrangement joins TRBV19 to TRBJ1-5, with TRBD1 matching over 12 bases. Germline loops: CDR1 LNHDA, CDR2 SQIVND (reference sequence). The CDR3 totals 16 residues. Trimming removed 7 bases from V and 11 bases from J; junction bases left unmatched: 15. The CDR3: CASTSPGTGGWMSQHF. DNA of the CDR3: TGTGCCAGTACTTCCCCCGGGACAGGGGGCTGGATGTCCCAGCATTTT.

This clone was detected only once. The rearrangement links TRBV23-1 to TRBJ2-7; 7 bases match TRBD2. TRBV23-1 is annotated as an ORF whose role is uncertain. The CDR3 sequence is 14 residues long. V dropped 4 bases and J dropped 4; count of bases not matched to a gene: 7. CDR3 coding DNA: TGCGCCAGCAGTCCTCGCGGGAGTATATACGAGCAGTACTTC. Translating it yields CASSPRGSIYEQYF.

V is TRBV28 and J is TRBJ1-2; D possibly corresponds to TRBD1 (5 bases). Germline-derived CDR1 and CDR2 are MDHEN and SYDVKM. The CDR3 runs to 15 residues. V dropped 3 bases and J dropped 3 bases, with 14 bases sitting between them. CDR3 loop: CASSLDRGGDYGYTF. The CDR3 DNA is TGTGCCAGCAGTTTGGATAGGGGTGGTGACTATGGCTACACCTTC.

This chain uses TRBV19 with TRBJ2-3; 11 bases match TRBD2. V trimming: 8 bases; J trimming: 5 bases; junction bases outside the gene matches: 9. Germline CDR1 is LNHDA and CDR2 is SQIVND (reference sequence). The CDR3 loop spans 15 amino acids. The CDR3 here is CASSQLAGEKDTQYF. CDR3 DNA sequence: TGTGCCAGTTCCCAACTAGCGGGAGAGAAAGATACGCAGTATTTT.

This sequence joins TRBV19 and TRBJ2-1; the match to TRBD1 covers 12 bases. From germline, CDR1 is LNHDA and CDR2 SQIVND (reference sequence). This CDR3 contains 19 residues. The J segment lost 1 base and the V segment lost 5 bases, leaving 12 bases of the junction unmatched. The CDR3 here is CASSPTLGQGALSYNEQFF. The CDR3 bases are TGTGCCAGTAGTCCAACCTTGGGACAGGGGGCCTTATCCTACAATGAGCAGTTCTTC.

The chain couples TRBV18 to TRBJ1-4; weak D call: TRBD1 (5 bases). CDR3 length: 18 residues. In germline, CDR1 is KGHSH, CDR2 LQKENI. Trimming removed 2 bases at V and 2 bases at J, with 18 bases between. The CDR3 here is CASSPYPPEGRTNEKLFF. In nucleotides, the CDR3 is TGTGCCAGCTCACCATACCCCCCGGAGGGGCGGACTAATGAAAAACTGTTTTTT.

The chain is built from TRBV6-5 and TRBJ1-1; D is possibly TRBD1 (5 bases). The CDR3 runs to 14 residues. Trimming took off 6 bases at V and 5 bases at J, with 16 bases between the two ends. Germline-derived CDR1 and CDR2 are MNHEY and SVGAGI. This chain's CDR3 is CASRVTREGTEAFF. The CDR3, as DNA: TGTGCCAGCAGAGTGACCCGGGAGGGGACTGAAGCTTTCTTT.

This chain connects TRBV6-5 to TRBJ1-1, with D tentatively TRBD1 (5 bases). V dropped 8 bases and J dropped 1 base, with 14 bases sitting between them. Germline lookup yields CDR1 MNHEY and CDR2 SVGAGI. The length of the CDR3 is 14 residues. The CDR3 region has the DNA TGTGCCAGCTTTAGGGGAACTCAGAACACTGAAGCTTTCTTT. Translated, it gives CASFRGTQNTEAFF.

The chain employs TRBV19 and TRBJ2-4, with D possibly matching TRBD2 (5 bases). This CDR3 is built from 14 residues. CDR1 and CDR2 from the germline V gene are LNHDA and SQIVND (reference sequence). The germline V and J ends were trimmed by 7 bases and 1 base, with 11 bases remaining between them. The CDR3 coding sequence is TGTGCCAGTATGGGTAGAGGGGCCAAAAACATTCAGTACTTC. Amino acid sequence: CASMGRGAKNIQYF.

The chain uses TRBV19 and TRBJ2-7; 10 nucleotides align to TRBD2. Germline V gene sequence: CDR1 LNHDA, CDR2 SQIVND (reference sequence). The V segment lost 5 bases and the J segment 3 bases; nucleotides outside the gene matches: 7. There are 15 residues in the CDR3. The CDR3 bases are TGTGCCAGTAGTGGCTGGGCTAGCGGGAGCTACGAGCAGTACTTC. It translates to CASSGWASGSYEQYF. Filled out from reference TRBV19 and TRBJ2-7, the complete variable domain reads DGGITQSPKYLFRKEGQNVTLSCEQNLNHDAMYWYRQDPGQGLRLIYYSQIVNDFQKGDIAEGYSVSREKKESFPLTVTSAQKNPTAFYLCASSGWASGSYEQYFGPGTRLTVT.

The rearrangement joins TRBV7-9 to TRBJ1-4, with 8 bases fitting TRBD1. Germline loops: CDR1 SEHNR, CDR2 FQNEAQ (reference sequence). This CDR3 has 16 residues. Trimming cost V 0 bases and J 8 bases; bases outside gene matches: 8. CDR3 coding DNA: TGTGCCAGCAGCTTAGCGTTTGGACAGGGTCCCGAAAAACTGTTTTTT. It codes for CASSLAFGQGPEKLFF.

V and J are TRBV6-5 and TRBJ1-1; the D gene is possibly TRBD1 (6 bases). Germline CDR1 is MNHEY and CDR2 is SVGAGI. Trimming took off 9 bases at V and 1 base at J, with 15 bases between the two ends. The CDR3 has 14 amino acids. CDR3 loop: CASWKRGQNTEAFF. For the CDR3, the DNA is TGTGCCAGTTGGAAGCGGGGGCAGAACACTGAAGCTTTCTTT.

The V gene is TRBV7-2, the J gene TRBJ1-1, with D possibly TRBD1 on 6 matching bases. The germline V and J ends were trimmed by 7 bases and 1 base, with 10 bases remaining between them. CDR1 and CDR2 from the germline V gene are SGHTA and FQGNSA. CDR3 length equals 13 residues. Written as DNA, the CDR3 is TGTGCCAGCAAATTGACAGGGAACACTGAAGCTTTCTTT. This sequence encodes CASKLTGNTEAFF.

This clone is a singleton in its sample. This chain connects TRBV19 to TRBJ2-1, with 10 bases lining up with TRBD1. In germline, CDR1 is LNHDA, CDR2 SQIVND (reference sequence). The CDR3 runs to 15 residues. V lost 4 bases and J lost 9; bases outside the gene matches: 9. This CDR3 reads CASSRIDRGRIEQFF. The CDR3 DNA reads TGTGCCAGTAGTAGGATCGACAGGGGGCGGATTGAGCAGTTCTTC.

V gene TRBV12-5 combines with J gene TRBJ1-6; D gene ambiguous. Trimming left V 0 bases short and J 2 bases short, with 5 bases between. The germline V gene encodes CDR1 LGHNT and CDR2 FRNRAP. This CDR3 is 15 amino acids long. The CDR3 sequence is CASGLVQTYNSPLHF. CDR3 DNA sequence: TGTGCTAGTGGTTTGGTACAAACCTATAATTCACCCCTCCACTTT. Combining the CDR3 with reference TRBV12-5 and TRBJ1-6 gives the whole variable domain DARVTQTPRHKVTEMGQEVTMRCQPILGHNTVFWYRQTMMQGLELLAYFRNRAPLDDSGMPKDRFSAEMPDATLATLKIQPSEPRDSAVYFCASGLVQTYNSPLHFGNGTRLTVT.

The rearrangement joins TRBV28 to TRBJ1-6; 8 positions agree with TRBD1. The CDR3 is 15 residues long. Germline V gene sequence: CDR1 MDHEN, CDR2 SYDVKM. V lost 3 bases to trimming and J lost 6 bases; unmatched junction nucleotides: 4. In DNA, the CDR3 is TGTGCCAGCAGTTTGACCGACAGGGGTAATTCACCCCTCCACTTT. Translating gives CASSLTDRGNSPLHF.

This clone was picked up a small number of times. The chain links TRBV29-1 to TRBJ2-5; 12 bases fit TRBD1. With V trimmed by 6 bases and J by 5 bases, 13 bases remained unmatched. CDR1 is SQVTM and CDR2 is ANQGSEA in the germline V gene. The CDR3 extends over 16 amino acids. The CDR3 reads CSVGGQGASIRETQYF. The CDR3, as DNA: TGCAGCGTGGGGGGACAGGGGGCGTCCATTAGGGAGACCCAGTACTTC.

J is TRBJ2-1 and V is TRBV7-2; 10 bases map to TRBD1. Germline loops: CDR1 SGHTA, CDR2 FQGNSA. After removal of 5 bases from V and 5 bases from J, the junction contained 6 bases not matched to a gene. The CDR3 is made up of 15 amino acids. Here the CDR3 DNA reads TGTGCCAGCAGCCCGGGACAGGGGTTTCACAATGAGCAGTTCTTC. Amino acid sequence: CASSPGQGFHNEQFF.

The gene calls are TRBV12-3 or TRBV12-4 and TRBJ2-7, with unresolved D. This CDR3 is built from 12 residues. V lost 5 bases and J 3 bases, leaving 8 bases between the germline ends. CDR3 sequence (DNA): TGTGCCAGCAGTCGAAACTACTACGAGCAGTACTTC. This encodes CASSRNYYEQYF.

This clone was seen only once. V and J are TRBV18 and TRBJ1-5, with D perhaps TRBD1 (6 bases). Germline V lookup: CDR1 KGHSH, CDR2 LQKENI. The CDR3 covers 17 residues. The germline V and J ends were trimmed by 2 bases and 2 bases, with 16 bases remaining between them. DNA for the CDR3: TGTGCCAGCTCACCAGATGTAACAGGGTGGGGCAATCAGCCCCAGCATTTT. Its protein is CASSPDVTGWGNQPQHF.

The chain links TRBV5-4 to TRBJ2-2, with a possible D match to TRBD1 (6 bases). The CDR3 length is 14 residues. The V gene's germline CDR1 is SGHNT and CDR2 YYREEE (reference sequence). Trimming took off 10 bases at V and 4 bases at J, with 17 bases between the two ends. CDR3 DNA sequence: TGTGCCGCTTTCCAGACAGGCCTCACCGGGGAGCTGTTTTTT. It specifies CAAFQTGLTGELFF.